This T cell receptor beta chain was documented in a study of yellow fever vaccine responses in identical twins. From the RT-PCR reads, TCRdb called clonotypes with MiXCR, one entry per CDR3 protein. The table records around 120 distinct CDR3 sequences, roughly 61% of them present only once. Comment on this clonotype: Its specificity is unknown.

Study-level results: Twins showed a vaccine T cell response that reportedly seemed partly convergent, partly personalized.

This receptor was taken from a woman aged 18-35 years who received the yellow fever vaccine. This specimen consisted of T cells from blood (PBMCs), unsorted or a sorted subset (not recorded which), obtained before or after yellow fever vaccination (not recorded which).

CDR3: CASSLVADSLYNEQFF. The CDR3 DNA reads TGTGCCAGCAGCTTAGTAGCGGACAGCCTCTACAATGAGCAGTTCTTC. The V gene is TRBV11-1, the J gene TRBJ2-1; possibly TRBD1 or TRBD2 for D (6 bases each). The CDR3 length is 16 residues. Trimming took 1 base from V and 3 from J, leaving 13 bases between them. Germline V gene lookup returns CDR1 SGHAT and CDR2 FQDESV (reference sequence).